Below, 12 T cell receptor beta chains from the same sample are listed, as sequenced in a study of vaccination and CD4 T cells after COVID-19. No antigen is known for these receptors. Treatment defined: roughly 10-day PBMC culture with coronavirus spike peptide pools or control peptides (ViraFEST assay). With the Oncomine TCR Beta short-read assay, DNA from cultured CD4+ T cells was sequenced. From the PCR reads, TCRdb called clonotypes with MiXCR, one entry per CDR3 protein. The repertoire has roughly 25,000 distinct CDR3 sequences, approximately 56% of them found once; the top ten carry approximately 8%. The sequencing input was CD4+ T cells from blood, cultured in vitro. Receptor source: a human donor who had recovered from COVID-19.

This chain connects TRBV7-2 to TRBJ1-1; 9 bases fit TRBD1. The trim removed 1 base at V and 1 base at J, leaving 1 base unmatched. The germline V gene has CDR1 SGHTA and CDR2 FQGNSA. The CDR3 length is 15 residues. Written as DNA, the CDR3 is TGTGCCAGCAGCTTAGGGACAGGGGCGAACACTGAAGCTTTCTTT. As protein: CASSLGTGANTEAFF.

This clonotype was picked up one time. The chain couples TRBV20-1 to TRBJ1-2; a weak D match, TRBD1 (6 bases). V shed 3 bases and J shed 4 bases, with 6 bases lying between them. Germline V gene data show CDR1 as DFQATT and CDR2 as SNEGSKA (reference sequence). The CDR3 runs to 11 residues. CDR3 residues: CSARTGYGYTF. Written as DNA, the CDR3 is TGCAGTGCTAGGACAGGCTATGGCTACACCTTC.

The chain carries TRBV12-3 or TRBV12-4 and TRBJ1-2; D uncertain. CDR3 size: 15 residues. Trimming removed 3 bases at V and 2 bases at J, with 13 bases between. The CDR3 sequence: CASSFSSSLNYGYTF. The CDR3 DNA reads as TGTGCCAGCAGTTTCTCTAGTTCCCTCAACTATGGCTACACCTTC.

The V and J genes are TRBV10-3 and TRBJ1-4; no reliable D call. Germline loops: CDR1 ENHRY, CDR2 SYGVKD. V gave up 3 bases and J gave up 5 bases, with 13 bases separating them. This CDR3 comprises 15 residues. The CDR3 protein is CAISDTRTENEKLFF. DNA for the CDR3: TGTGCCATCAGTGATACAAGGACCGAAAATGAAAAACTGTTTTTT.

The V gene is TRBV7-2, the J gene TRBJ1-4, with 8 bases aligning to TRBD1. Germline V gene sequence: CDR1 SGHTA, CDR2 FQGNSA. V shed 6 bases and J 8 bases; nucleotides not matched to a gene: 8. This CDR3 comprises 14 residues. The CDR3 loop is CASRQTGGGEKLFF. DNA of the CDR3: TGTGCCAGCAGACAAACAGGGGGAGGGGAAAAACTGTTTTTT.

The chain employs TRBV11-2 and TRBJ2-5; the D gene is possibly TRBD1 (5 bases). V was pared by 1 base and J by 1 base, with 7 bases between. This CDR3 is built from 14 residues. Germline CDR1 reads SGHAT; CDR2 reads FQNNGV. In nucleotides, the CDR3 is TGTGCCAGCAGCTTAGCACAGGTCCAAGAGACCCAGTACTTC. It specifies CASSLAQVQETQYF.

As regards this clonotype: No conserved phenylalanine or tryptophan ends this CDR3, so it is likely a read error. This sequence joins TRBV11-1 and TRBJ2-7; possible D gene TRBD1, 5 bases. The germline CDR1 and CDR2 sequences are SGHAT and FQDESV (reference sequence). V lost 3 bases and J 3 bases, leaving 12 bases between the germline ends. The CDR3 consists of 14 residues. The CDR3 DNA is TGTGCCAGCAGCTTCAGGGTGCCCAACTACGAGCAGTACTTA. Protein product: CASSFRVPNYEQYL.

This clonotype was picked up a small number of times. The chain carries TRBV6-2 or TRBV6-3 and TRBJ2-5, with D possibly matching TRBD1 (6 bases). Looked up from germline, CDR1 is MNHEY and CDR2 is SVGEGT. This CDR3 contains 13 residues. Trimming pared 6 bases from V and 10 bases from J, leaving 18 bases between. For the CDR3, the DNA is TGTGCCAGCAGCCTTAACCAGGACAGTCACCAGTACTTC. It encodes CASSLNQDSHQYF.

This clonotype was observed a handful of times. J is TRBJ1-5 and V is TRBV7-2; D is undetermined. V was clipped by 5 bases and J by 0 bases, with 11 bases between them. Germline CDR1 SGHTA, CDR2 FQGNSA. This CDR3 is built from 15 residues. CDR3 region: CASSGGLNSNQPQHF. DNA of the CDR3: TGTGCCAGCAGCGGAGGTCTGAATAGCAATCAGCCCCAGCATTTT.

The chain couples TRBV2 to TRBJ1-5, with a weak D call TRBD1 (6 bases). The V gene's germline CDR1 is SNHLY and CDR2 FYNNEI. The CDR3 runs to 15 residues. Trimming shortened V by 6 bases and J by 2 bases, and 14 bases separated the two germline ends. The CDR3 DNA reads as TGTGCCAGCAGAGCCCCCTCAGGGGGCAATCAGCCCCAGCATTTT. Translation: CASRAPSGGNQPQHF.

CDR3 amino acids: CSASGDSYEQYF. Written as DNA, the CDR3 is TGCAGTGCTAGCGGGGACTCCTACGAGCAGTACTTC. V gene TRBV20-1 combines with J gene TRBJ2-7, with D maybe TRBD2 (5 bases). Trimming removed 3 bases at V and 0 bases at J, with 6 bases between. The germline V gene encodes CDR1 DFQATT and CDR2 SNEGSKA (reference sequence). The CDR3 has 12 residues.

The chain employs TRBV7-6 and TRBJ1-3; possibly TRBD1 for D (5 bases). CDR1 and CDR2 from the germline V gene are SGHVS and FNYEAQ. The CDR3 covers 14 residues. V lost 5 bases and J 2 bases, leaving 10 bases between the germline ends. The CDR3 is CASSVGTPGNTIYF. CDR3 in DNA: TGTGCCAGCAGCGTCGGGACTCCTGGAAACACCATATATTTT.